This TCR beta chain was retrieved from a study of blood T cell repertoires in COVID-19. As processed by the authors: Nucleated cell number was recorded as an estimate derived from reference gene primer amplification. Sequencing was performed with immunoSEQ multiplex PCR; in TCRdb, only in-frame clones are kept and a portion is missing. That table gives V, J and clone size, and the DNA gave D and trimming. The data show about 200,000 clones, with approximately 84% seen just once and around 4.9% held by the top ten. A note on this clone: This sample also contains other DNA sequences that code for the same CDR3.

After removal of 3 bases from V and 4 bases from J, the junction contained 3 bases not matched to a gene. This CDR3 contains 14 residues. Germline V gives CDR1 SGHRS, CDR2 YFSETQ. The chain links TRBV5-1 to TRBJ1-5; 8 bases agree with TRBD1. The source material was peripheral blood. The clonotype originates from a woman of 80 years or more with acute or convalescent COVID-19. CDR3 nucleotides: TGCGCCAGCAGCTCCGGACAGGGAAATCAGCCCCAGCATTTT. This translates into CASSSGQGNQPQHF.